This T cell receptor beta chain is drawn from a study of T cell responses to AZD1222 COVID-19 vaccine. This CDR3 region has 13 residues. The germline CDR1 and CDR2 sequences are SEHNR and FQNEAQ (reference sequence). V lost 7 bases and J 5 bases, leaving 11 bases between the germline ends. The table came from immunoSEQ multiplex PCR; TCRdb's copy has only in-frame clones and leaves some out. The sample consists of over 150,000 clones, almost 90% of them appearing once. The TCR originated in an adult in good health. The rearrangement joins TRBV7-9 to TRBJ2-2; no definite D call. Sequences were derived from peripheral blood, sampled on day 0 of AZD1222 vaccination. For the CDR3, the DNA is TGTGCCAGCAACCCCGTCAGGACCGGGGAGCTGTTTTTT. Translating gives CASNPVRTGELFF.